The rows below give T cell receptor beta chains drawn from one sample of a study of cytomegalovirus exposure and HLA in healthy donors. Sequencing was performed with immunoSEQ multiplex PCR; in TCRdb, only in-frame clones are kept and a portion is missing. The table records 95,000 to 100,000 clones, roughly three quarters of them present only once. The source material was PBMCs. The receptors were gathered from a woman aged 55-69 years in good health and CMV-seronegative. Both conserved end residues are part of each CDR3. A D gene is named only where the DNA matches it firmly. The listing skips clone size in some rows; elsewhere it reads once, few, many or a size class.

V,D,size,J,CDR3,DNA
TRBV10-3,TRBD2,NA,TRBJ2-1,CAISAGTSGGGNNEQFF,TGTGCCATCAGCGCAGGGACTAGCGGGGGAGGAAACAATGAGCAGTTCTTC
TRBV2,NA,NA,TRBJ1-1,CASRRSGNTEAFF,TGTGCCAGCAGGAGGTCCGGGAACACTGAAGCTTTCTTT
TRBV11-2,NA,NA,TRBJ2-7,CASSSTGDFRSEQYF,TGTGCCAGCAGCTCAACCGGTGACTTTCGCTCCGAGCAGTACTTC
TRBV5-1,NA,NA,TRBJ2-1,CASNPGGRNEQFF,TGCGCCAGCAACCCTGGGGGCAGGAATGAGCAGTTCTTC
TRBV25-1,TRBD1,NA,TRBJ1-2,CASSEWDRGLYGYTF,TGTGCCAGCAGTGAATGGGACAGGGGGCTGTATGGCTACACCTTC
TRBV19,TRBD1,NA,TRBJ1-6,CASHETGGSPLHF,TGTGCCAGTCATGAGACAGGGGGTTCACCCCTCCACTTT
TRBV29-1,TRBD1,NA,TRBJ2-1,CSVEGYKGQGSYNEQFF,TGCAGCGTTGAAGGATATAAGGGACAGGGGTCCTACAATGAGCAGTTCTTC
TRBV28,NA,few,TRBJ2-1,CASSLPGDNEQFF,TGTGCCAGCAGTTTACCAGGGGACAATGAGCAGTTCTTC
TRBV7-9,NA,few,TRBJ2-7,CASSLLYEQYF,TGTGCCAGCAGCTTACTATACGAGCAGTACTTC
TRBV19,NA,NA,TRBJ1-4,CASREGEKLFF,TGTGCCAGCCGGGAGGGTGAAAAACTGTTTTTT
TRBV5-4,TRBD1,NA,TRBJ2-2,CASSPGTGNTGELFF,TGTGCCAGCAGCCCCGGGACAGGAAACACCGGGGAGCTGTTTTTT
TRBV14,NA,once,TRBJ2-7,CASSPPRQGGYEQYF,TGTGCCAGCAGCCCGCCACGGCAGGGAGGATACGAGCAGTACTTC
TRBV15,TRBD2,NA,TRBJ2-1,CATSRDISGGYNEQFF,TGTGCCACCAGCAGAGATATAAGCGGGGGATACAATGAGCAGTTCTTC
TRBV19,TRBD1,few,TRBJ1-2,CASSISGGTSYGYTF,TGTGCCAGTAGTATCTCAGGGGGGACTTCCTATGGCTACACCTTC
TRBV11-2,TRBD2,NA,TRBJ2-3,CASSLDSTSGAYTQYF,TGTGCCAGCAGCTTAGATTCGACTAGCGGGGCCTATACGCAGTATTTT